This T cell receptor beta chain was observed in a study of CD8 T cells in ankylosing spondylitis. The study, taken as a whole, reports: Prior work had noted some motif variants in reactive arthritis blood and synovial fluid. Disease-associated clones were CD8+ and fairly uncommon in peripheral blood. Made up of several highly homologous variants, a TCR beta motif appeared characteristic of ankylosing spondylitis blood. The authors reported significant enrichment of disease-linked clones in matched ankylosing spondylitis synovial fluid.

V lost 5 bases to trimming and J lost 5 bases; unmatched junction nucleotides: 8. The CDR3 runs to 14 residues. CDR1 is DFQATT and CDR2 is SNEGSKA in the germline V gene (reference sequence). The table lists this clonotype with many counts. No antigen is known for it. Molecular-barcoded quantitative 5'-RACE produced these TCR beta libraries. TCRdb reanalysed the 5' RACE reads using MiXCR and keeps one entry per CDR3 protein. The sample yields about 220,000 distinct CDR3 sequences, approximately 7.4% seen once. Sequencing was carried out using blood, either unsorted or a sorted T cell fraction (not recorded which). The TCR sequence derives from a male donor with ankylosing spondylitis. The V gene is TRBV20-1, the J gene TRBJ2-3; 9 positions match TRBD2. CDR3 in DNA: TGCAGTGCTCCGGGGACTAGCTTGGTAGATACGCAGTATTTT. This codes for CSAPGTSLVDTQYF.